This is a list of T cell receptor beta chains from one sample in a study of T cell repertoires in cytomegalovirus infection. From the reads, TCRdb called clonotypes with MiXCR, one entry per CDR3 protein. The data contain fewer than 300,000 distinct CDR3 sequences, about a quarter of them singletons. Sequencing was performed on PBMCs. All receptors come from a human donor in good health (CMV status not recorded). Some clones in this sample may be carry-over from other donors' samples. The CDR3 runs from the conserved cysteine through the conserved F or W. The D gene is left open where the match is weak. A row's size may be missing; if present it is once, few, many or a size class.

CASIPVGRLSYNEQFF	TGTGCCAGCATTCCCGTCGGACGCCTCTCCTACAATGAGCAGTTCTTC	NA	NA	TRBV6-2/TRBV6-3	TRBJ2-1
CASSSSRSGANVLTF	TGTGCCAGCAGCTCCTCTCGTTCTGGGGCCAACGTCCTGACTTTC	few	NA	TRBV5-6	TRBJ2-6
CASSYLASGTYSYEQYF	TGTGCCAGCAGTTACTTGGCTAGCGGGACATACTCCTACGAGCAGTACTTC	NA	TRBD2	TRBV6-2/TRBV6-3	TRBJ2-7
CASSLVGTQYF	TGTGCCAGCAGCTTAGTGGGTACGCAGTATTTT	many	NA	TRBV7-2	TRBJ2-3
CSAEPRSLGLAGGTDTQYF	TGCAGTGCCGAGCCTCGTTCGCTGGGTCTCGCGGGTGGCACAGATACGCAGTATTTT	NA	NA	TRBV20-1	TRBJ2-3
CASSLGYRVTSGRRDTQYF	TGTGCCAGCAGCTTAGGATATCGTGTGACTAGCGGGAGGAGAGATACGCAGTATTTT	NA	TRBD2	TRBV7-2	TRBJ2-3
CASSPEMGANTGELFF	TGTGCCAGCAGCCCGGAGATGGGGGCGAACACCGGGGAGCTGTTTTTT	few	NA	TRBV5-6	TRBJ2-2
CASTMDRSNQPQHF	TGTGCCAGCACCATGGACAGGAGCAATCAGCCCCAGCATTTT	NA	TRBD1	TRBV6-2/TRBV6-3	TRBJ1-5
CASSDRDNYEQYF	TGTGCCAGCAGCGACCGGGACAACTACGAGCAGTACTTC	NA	NA	TRBV14	TRBJ2-7
CASSMSGGYNEQFF	TGTGCCAGTAGTATGAGCGGGGGCTACAATGAGCAGTTCTTC	NA	TRBD2	TRBV19	TRBJ2-1
CASSKTGQGIGELFF	TGTGCCAGCAGCAAAACGGGACAGGGGATCGGGGAGCTGTTTTTT	NA	TRBD1	TRBV7-2	TRBJ2-2
CASLCEQFF	TGTGCCAGCCTGTGTGAGCAGTTCTTC	NA	NA	TRBV25-1	TRBJ2-1
CASSFTAPPDTQYF	TGTGCCAGCAGCTTTACGGCCCCTCCAGATACGCAGTATTTT	NA	NA	TRBV7-3	TRBJ2-3
CSASMQGNGYTF	TGCAGTGCTAGTATGCAGGGGAATGGCTACACCTTC	NA	NA	TRBV20-1	TRBJ1-2
CASMVAGGIYEQYF	TGTGCCAGCATGGTAGCGGGAGGGATATACGAGCAGTACTTC	few	TRBD2	TRBV28	TRBJ2-7
CASSHDRDSYEQYF	TGTGCCAGCAGCCATGACAGGGACTCCTACGAGCAGTACTTC	few	TRBD1	TRBV7-2	TRBJ2-7
CASGRRSGEQYF	TGTGCCAGCGGACGTCGGTCGGGGGAGCAGTACTTC	few	NA	TRBV9	TRBJ2-7
CAWSVPPAGAISGANVLTF	TGTGCCTGGAGTGTACCCCCAGCGGGAGCCATCTCTGGGGCCAACGTCCTGACTTTC	few	TRBD2	TRBV30	TRBJ2-6
CASSAHPLAGVNNEQFF	TGTGCCAGCAGCGCCCATCCCCTAGCGGGGGTTAACAATGAGCAGTTCTTC	NA	TRBD2	TRBV9	TRBJ2-1
CAIRPTGGRAGELFF	TGTGCCATCAGACCGACAGGGGGACGGGCCGGGGAGCTGTTTTTT	many	TRBD1	TRBV10-3	TRBJ2-2
CASTPNRAWGNSPPHF	TGTGCCAGCACCCCTAACAGGGCTTGGGGTAATTCACCCCCCCACTTT	NA	NA	TRBV28	TRBJ1-6
CASSLDRLAGPNTLSTDTQYF	TGTGCCAGCAGCTTAGATCGACTAGCGGGACCAAATACGCTTAGCACAGATACGCAGTATTTT	NA	TRBD2	TRBV7-2	TRBJ2-3
CASSLTATRGYTF	TGTGCCAGCAGCTTAACGGCGACCCGGGGCTACACCTTC	NA	NA	TRBV7-2	TRBJ1-2
CASSFDKRGRSFF	TGTGCCAGCAGCTTTGATAAGCGGGGGCGATCATTCTTC	few	TRBD2	TRBV7-2	TRBJ2-1
CASSQDLRGELFF	TGTGCCAGCAGCCAAGATTTGCGCGGGGAGCTGTTTTTT	few	NA	TRBV14	TRBJ2-2
CASSFSGRRLWGYTF	TGTGCCAGCAGTTTCTCAGGACGACGTTTGTGGGGCTACACCTTC	few	NA	TRBV28	TRBJ1-2
CSVSRTSGSIEQYF	TGCAGCGTTTCCCGGACTAGCGGGAGTATTGAGCAGTACTTC	NA	TRBD2	TRBV29-1	TRBJ2-7
CASSPPPQALLNQPQHF	TGTGCCAGCAGTCCCCCCCCACAGGCCTTACTCAATCAGCCCCAGCATTTT	NA	NA	TRBV28	TRBJ1-5
CASSFSGPSTDTQYF	TGCGCCAGCAGCTTTAGCGGCCCTAGCACAGATACGCAGTATTTT	NA	NA	TRBV5-1	TRBJ2-3
CASSQDSGASGFF	TGTGCCAGCAGCCAAGACTCAGGGGCCTCCGGTTTCTTT	few	NA	TRBV3-1	TRBJ1-1
CASSLGADPGYEQYF	TGTGCCAGCAGCTTAGGGGCGGATCCTGGCTACGAGCAGTACTTC	NA	NA	TRBV7-9	TRBJ2-7
CASSFSGGANQPQHF	TGTGCCAGCAGCTTCTCGGGAGGGGCTAATCAGCCCCAGCATTTT	many	NA	TRBV7-2	TRBJ1-5
CASRPDRVGVGELFF	TGTGCCAGCAGACCCGACAGGGTTGGGGTCGGGGAGCTGTTTTTT	NA	TRBD1	TRBV6-5	TRBJ2-2
CASSFKGWTGELFF	TGTGCCAGCAGTTTTAAGGGGTGGACCGGGGAGCTGTTTTTT	few	NA	TRBV28	TRBJ2-2
CSAPARDYPNEQFF	TGCAGTGCCCCGGCCCGGGACTACCCCAATGAGCAGTTCTTC	few	TRBD2	TRBV20-1	TRBJ2-1
CASSSTVGNRPQHF	TGTGCCAGCAGCTCGACGGTGGGCAATCGGCCCCAGCATTTT	NA	NA	TRBV3-1	TRBJ1-5
CASSAQGGAGEQYF	TGTGCCAGTAGTGCCCAGGGTGGTGCGGGCGAGCAGTACTTC	once	NA	TRBV19	TRBJ2-7
CASSLKGTRFNEAFF	TGTGCCAGCAGCTTAAAGGGGACACGATTCAATGAAGCTTTCTTT	many	NA	TRBV7-2	TRBJ1-1
CASSSGHRPQNSYNEQFF	TGTGCCAGCAGCTCGGGACACCGACCACAAAATTCCTACAATGAGCAGTTCTTC	few	NA	TRBV2	TRBJ2-1
CASSLLGGARDTQYF	TGCGCCAGCAGCTTGCTCGGCGGGGCGAGAGATACGCAGTATTTT	NA	NA	TRBV5-1	TRBJ2-3
CASSEWDRDLGALHF	TGTGCCAGCAGTGAATGGGACAGGGACCTCGGGGCCCTCCACTTT	NA	TRBD1	TRBV2	TRBJ1-6
CATSRGSQETQYF	TGTGCCACCAGCAGAGGCAGCCAAGAGACCCAGTACTTC	few	NA	TRBV15	TRBJ2-5